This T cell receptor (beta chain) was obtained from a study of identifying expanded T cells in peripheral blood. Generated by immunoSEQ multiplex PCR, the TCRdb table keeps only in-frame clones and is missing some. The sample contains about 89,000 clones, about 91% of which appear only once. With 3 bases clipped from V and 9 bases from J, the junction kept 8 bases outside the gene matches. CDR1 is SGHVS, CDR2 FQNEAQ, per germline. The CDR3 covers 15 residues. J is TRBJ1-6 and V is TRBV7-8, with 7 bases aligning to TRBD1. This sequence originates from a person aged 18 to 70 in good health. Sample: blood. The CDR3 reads CASSFAPGTASPLHF. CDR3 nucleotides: TGTGCCAGCAGCTTTGCCCCCGGGACAGCTTCACCCCTCCACTTT.